The 6 T cell receptor beta chains in this list originate from one sample, sequenced in a study of metastatic and nonmetastatic thyroid tumors. Before thyroid surgery, none of the patients had received any treatment. With MiXCR, TCRdb called clones anew from the PCR reads. The sample lists more than 7,000 clones; less than 25% were seen once. Sequenced input: adjacent normal tissue. These receptors originate from a female donor with papillary thyroid cancer or a benign thyroid nodule (not recorded which). Some clones in this sample may be carry-over from other donors' samples.

This clone was seen at least ten times. CDR3 amino acids: CATSEGWTGSSEQFF. DNA for the CDR3: TGTGCCACCAGTGAAGGGTGGACAGGGTCTTCTGAGCAGTTCTTC. The chain joins TRBV24-1 to TRBJ2-1, with 8 bases identical to TRBD1. In germline, CDR1 is KGHDR, CDR2 SFDVKD. V lost 4 bases to trimming and J lost 9 bases; unmatched junction nucleotides: 10. The CDR3 has 15 residues.

By share, this clone counts as medium-sized. The gene calls are TRBV7-9 and TRBJ1-2; TRBD1 agrees at 8 bases. CDR1 SEHNR and CDR2 FQNEAQ come from the germline V gene (reference sequence). The trim removed 3 bases at V and 4 bases at J, leaving 7 bases unmatched. The CDR3 runs to 15 residues. This CDR3 is CASSLIPDRGYGYTF. The CDR3 coding sequence is TGTGCCAGCAGCTTGATTCCCGACAGGGGCTATGGCTACACCTTC.

The table lists this clone with a few counts. V gene TRBV7-2 combines with J gene TRBJ2-7; 9 positions agree with TRBD1. V was clipped by 7 bases and J by 7 bases; unmatched bases: 5. This CDR3 is built from 12 residues. CDR1 is SGHTA, CDR2 FQGNSA, per germline. CDR3 sequence reads: CASTVDRGEQYF. The CDR3, as DNA: TGTGCCAGCACGGTGGACAGGGGTGAGCAGTACTTC.

This clone is medium-sized by share. The chain couples TRBV2 to TRBJ2-7, with TRBD1 matching over 9 bases. The CDR3 spans 13 residues. Germline V gene lookup returns CDR1 SNHLY and CDR2 FYNNEI. Losses at the gene ends were 8 bases for V and 3 bases for J; bases not matched to a gene: 5. CDR3 amino acids: CASGGQGIYEQYF. The CDR3 DNA sequence: TGTGCCAGCGGGGGACAGGGAATCTACGAGCAGTACTTC.

This clone came up a few times. J is TRBJ1-5 and V is TRBV6-1, with D possibly being TRBD1 (5 bases). Looked up from germline, CDR1 is MNHNS and CDR2 is SASEGT. The CDR3 spans 15 residues. The V end lost 10 bases, the J end lost 7 bases, and 23 bases lay between the germline ends. Here the CDR3 reads CATGRGSHGNQPQHF. CDR3 DNA: TGTGCCACGGGGAGGGGCTCCCACGGGAACCAGCCCCAGCATTTT.

This clone has at least ten counts. This chain's CDR3 is CASSHIAGTTDTQYF. CDR3 nucleotide sequence: TGTGCCAGCAGCCATATAGCGGGGACCACAGATACGCAGTATTTT. The chain links TRBV14 to TRBJ2-3; 8 nucleotides agree with TRBD2. The CDR3 loop spans 15 amino acids. The V and J ends lost 3 bases and 2 bases, in that order; junction bases with no gene match: 4. The germline CDR1 and CDR2 sequences are SGHDN and FVKESK.